Each of the 25 T cell receptor beta chains below was sequenced from the same sample in a study of shared clonotypes between healthy human individuals. Assay used: immunoSEQ multiplex PCR; TCRdb lists only in-frame clones, some missing. The table lists more than 1,200,000 clones, less than 99% of them singletons. Sample: naive CD4+ T cells sorted from blood. Subset specified: CD45RA+ positively selected. Receptors were obtained from a man aged 30 to 45 in good health.

The chain joins TRBV14 to TRBJ1-2; 8 positions agree with TRBD1. Germline V gives CDR1 SGHDN, CDR2 FVKESK. V dropped 2 bases and J dropped 8; count of bases not matched to a gene: 7. CDR3 size: 14 residues. The CDR3 protein is CASSQSGQGMGYTF. DNA for the CDR3: TGTGCCAGCAGCCAAAGCGGACAGGGTATGGGCTACACCTTC.

The chain combines TRBV18 with TRBJ1-2, with D tentatively TRBD1 (5 bases). Germline lookup yields CDR1 KGHSH and CDR2 LQKENI. V lost 3 bases to trimming and J lost 8 bases, with 16 bases between them. CDR3 length: 14 amino acids. CDR3 DNA: TGTGCCAGCTCACCCACGGACGGGGACTTCGGCTACACCTTC. Its protein product is CASSPTDGDFGYTF.

The CDR3 coding sequence is TGTGCCAGCAGGTCTTCGGGACAGGGGTCTGAAAAACTGTTTTTT. Its translation is CASRSSGQGSEKLFF. This chain links TRBV5-4 with TRBJ1-4; 10 bases match TRBD1. The CDR3 length is 15 residues. V dropped 5 bases and J dropped 7; count of bases not matched to a gene: 8. Germline values: CDR1 SGHNT, CDR2 YYREEE (reference sequence).

The rearrangement links TRBV10-2 to TRBJ1-1, with a possible D match to TRBD1 (5 bases). Germline V gene data show CDR1 as WSHSY and CDR2 as SAAADI. V lost 7 bases and J lost 3, with 18 bases in between. The CDR3 has 15 amino acids. For the CDR3, the DNA is TGCGCCAGCACCCAGGGTTGGGGGACCTACACTGAAGCTTTCTTT. Amino acid sequence: CASTQGWGTYTEAFF.

This clone was counted a single time. The V call is TRBV7-2, the J call TRBJ1-1; D may be TRBD1 (6 bases). Germline CDR1 SGHTA, CDR2 FQGNSA. The V gene lost 5 bases and the J gene lost 0 bases, with 13 bases spanning the gap. The length of the CDR3 is 15 residues. The CDR3 DNA reads TGTGCCAGCAGCCGTCGGACAGTCATGAACACTGAAGCTTTCTTT. This gives the protein CASSRRTVMNTEAFF. The full variable domain, in which reference TRBV7-2 and TRBJ1-1 provide the parts outside the CDR3, is GAGVSQSPSNKVTEKGKDVELRCDPISGHTALYWYRQSLGQGLEFLIYFQGNSAPDKSGLPSDRFSAERTGGSVSTLTIQRTQQEDSAVYLCASSRRTVMNTEAFFGQGTRLTVV.

V is TRBV7-9 and J is TRBJ2-3; D unclear. Germline V CDR1 and CDR2: SEHNR, FQNEAQ (reference sequence). There are 14 residues in the CDR3. V was pared by 5 bases and J by 1 base, with 10 bases between. The CDR3 loop reads CASSQFGRTDTQYF. In DNA form, the CDR3 reads TGTGCCAGCAGCCAATTCGGGCGCACAGATACGCAGTATTTT.

The chain recombines TRBV6-1 with TRBJ2-7, with a tentative D call TRBD2 (6 bases). Trimming removed 8 bases at V and 3 bases at J, with 8 bases between. Germline-derived CDR1 and CDR2 are MNHNS and SASEGT. There are 11 residues in the CDR3. CDR3 nucleotides: TGTGCCAGCCGGGGGATCTACGAGCAGTACTTC. Protein sequence: CASRGIYEQYF.

The rearrangement joins TRBV7-2 to TRBJ2-1; a possible D gene is TRBD1 (5 bases). Looked up from germline, CDR1 is SGHTA and CDR2 is FQGNSA. The CDR3 is 15 residues long. V was shortened by 1 base and J by 3 bases, with 10 bases between the two germline ends. DNA of the CDR3: TGTGCCAGCAGCTTAGGGGGCCAGAACTACAATGAGCAGTTCTTC. Protein product: CASSLGGQNYNEQFF.

Comment on this clone: This sample also contains other DNA sequences that code for the same CDR3. The rearrangement joins TRBV25-1 to TRBJ2-1, with TRBD1 matching 9 bases. V trimming: 4 bases; J trimming: 6 bases; junction bases outside the gene matches: 1. Germline assignment: CDR1 MGHDK and CDR2 SYGVNS. CDR3 size: 13 residues. The CDR3 region is CASSVTGGNEQFF. The DNA of the CDR3 is TGTGCCAGCAGTGTGACAGGGGGCAATGAGCAGTTCTTC.

This chain uses TRBV5-1 with TRBJ1-2, with a possible D match to TRBD1 (5 bases). The V end was cut by 1 base, the J end by 8 bases, with 18 bases between. Germline V gene data show CDR1 as SGHRS and CDR2 as YFSETQ. The CDR3 sequence is 15 residues long. This CDR3 reads CASSLNSRGLRGYTF. The DNA of the CDR3 is TGCGCCAGCAGCTTGAATTCAAGGGGACTGAGGGGCTACACCTTC.

The chain links TRBV6-6 to TRBJ1-4; 8 bases are shared with TRBD1. The V gene end was trimmed by 10 bases and the J gene end by 2 bases; junction bases not matched to a gene: 12. The CDR3 sequence is 16 residues long. Germline V lookup: CDR1 MNHNY, CDR2 SVGAGI (reference sequence). The CDR3 here is CATQGAGGLTNEKLFF. CDR3 bases: TGTGCCACCCAGGGGGCAGGGGGCCTGACTAATGAAAAACTGTTTTTT.

The V call is TRBV27, the J call TRBJ2-5, with a possible D match to TRBD2 (6 bases). Deletions cut 4 bases from V and 2 bases from J, with 14 bases between. CDR1 and CDR2 from the germline V gene are MNHEY and SMNVEV (reference sequence). The CDR3 consists of 15 residues. This chain's CDR3 is CASSYGGTAQETQYF. The CDR3 DNA reads TGTGCCAGCAGTTATGGAGGGACGGCACAAGAGACCCAGTACTTC.

V gene TRBV5-1 combines with J gene TRBJ2-7; D possibly corresponds to TRBD2 (7 bases). V lost 7 bases to trimming and J lost 4 bases, with 18 bases between them. From germline, CDR1 is SGHRS and CDR2 YFSETQ. The CDR3 loop spans 14 amino acids. CDR3 bases: TGCGCCAGCGGACCTAGCGGACAGACGTACGAGCAGTACTTC. Its translation: CASGPSGQTYEQYF. The whole variable domain, remainder taken from reference TRBV5-1 and TRBJ2-7, is KAGVTQTPRYLIKTRGQQVTLSCSPISGHRSVSWYQQTPGQGLQFLFEYFSETQRNKGNFPGRFSGRQFSNSRSEMNVSTLELGDSALYLCASGPSGQTYEQYFGPGTRLTVT.

The chain combines TRBV5-1 with TRBJ2-1; 9 bases map to TRBD1. Trimming removed 0 bases from V and 8 bases from J; junction bases left unmatched: 9. From germline, CDR1 is SGHRS and CDR2 YFSETQ. This CDR3 has 16 residues. The CDR3 reads CASSLVPGDRVYEQFF. As DNA, the CDR3 is TGCGCCAGCAGCTTGGTACCGGGGGACAGGGTATATGAGCAGTTCTTC.

The V and J genes are TRBV2 and TRBJ2-6; D is ambiguous. Trimming took 4 bases from V and 0 from J, leaving 7 bases between them. Germline values: CDR1 SNHLY, CDR2 FYNNEI. There are 15 residues in the CDR3. Here the CDR3 reads CASSVHFSGANVLTF. The CDR3 DNA follows: TGTGCCAGCAGTGTTCATTTCTCTGGGGCCAACGTCCTGACTTTC.

This chain connects TRBV28 to TRBJ2-7; no reliable D call. Looked up from germline, CDR1 is MDHEN and CDR2 is SYDVKM. V was cut by 3 bases and J by 1 base, with 16 bases left in between. The CDR3 is 16 amino acids. The CDR3 loop is CASSFPVGRRSYEQYF. Here the CDR3 DNA reads TGTGCCAGCAGTTTCCCCGTTGGGCGGCGGTCCTACGAGCAGTACTTC.

This clone has a single count. The V and J genes are TRBV6-6 and TRBJ1-2; no clear D. Per germline, CDR1 MNHNY and CDR2 SVGAGI (reference sequence). The V gene lost 5 bases and the J gene lost 3 bases, with 16 bases spanning the gap. This CDR3 region has 15 residues. Here the CDR3 reads CASSPVDPRHYGYTF. CDR3 DNA: TGTGCCAGCAGTCCTGTTGACCCGAGACACTATGGCTACACCTTC.

This chain connects TRBV18 to TRBJ1-2; no clear D. This CDR3 comprises 17 residues. Trimming removed 3 bases from V and 4 bases from J, with 21 bases in between. Germline values: CDR1 KGHSH, CDR2 LQKENI. CDR3 DNA sequence: TGTGCCAGCTCACCGACTCATGTCCTCCCCTCGGGCTATGGCTACACCTTC. Amino acid sequence: CASSPTHVLPSGYGYTF.

V usage is TRBV6-5 and J usage is TRBJ2-1; the match to TRBD1 covers 11 bases. With 5 bases clipped from V and 7 bases from J, the junction kept 7 bases outside the gene matches. The CDR3 is 15 residues long. Germline values: CDR1 MNHEY, CDR2 SVGAGI. The CDR3 region is CASSTRTGGRNEQFF. DNA for the CDR3: TGTGCCAGCAGTACCAGGACAGGGGGCCGGAATGAGCAGTTCTTC.

The sample holds one count of this clone. J is TRBJ1-1 and V is TRBV5-5, with a weak D call TRBD1 (5 bases). Trimming left V 1 base short and J 1 base short, with 11 bases between. The CDR3 totals 15 residues. Per the germline V gene, CDR1 is SGHKS and CDR2 is YYEKEE (reference sequence). This chain's CDR3 is CASSLSPGRNTEAFF. As DNA, the CDR3 is TGTGCCAGCAGCTTGTCCCCGGGGCGGAACACTGAAGCTTTCTTT.

J is TRBJ1-1 and V is TRBV28, with a possible D match to TRBD1 (6 bases). This CDR3 spans 12 amino acids. V was trimmed by 6 bases and J by 5 bases, leaving 10 bases between them. Looked up from germline, CDR1 is MDHEN and CDR2 is SYDVKM. CDR3 amino acids: CASSRGQTEAFF. CDR3 nucleotide sequence: TGTGCCAGCAGCCGTGGACAGACTGAAGCTTTCTTT. Drawing the rest from reference TRBV28 and TRBJ1-1, the complete variable domain is DVKVTQSSRYLVKRTGEKVFLECVQDMDHENMFWYRQDPGLGLRLIYFSYDVKMKEKGDIPEGYSVSREKKERFSLILESASTNQTSMYLCASSRGQTEAFFGQGTRLTVV.

The chain uses TRBV28 and TRBJ1-1, with TRBD1 matching over 7 bases. The V and J ends lost 7 bases and 6 bases, in that order; junction bases with no gene match: 14. Germline lookup yields CDR1 MDHEN and CDR2 SYDVKM. The CDR3 extends over 15 amino acids. CDR3 residues: CASIRYRDSVSEAFF. In nucleotides, the CDR3 is TGTGCCAGCATCCGGTACAGGGACAGTGTTTCTGAAGCTTTCTTT.

The chain combines TRBV15 with TRBJ1-2; TRBD1 is a possible D gene (5 bases). The CDR3 spans 15 residues. CDR1 is LNHNV and CDR2 is YYDKDF in the germline V gene (reference sequence). The ends were cut back, 2 bases at V and 0 bases at J, with 10 bases in the middle. The CDR3 DNA reads as TGTGCCACCAGCAGATCCCGGGGGTCTAACTATGGCTACACCTTC. Its translation: CATSRSRGSNYGYTF.

This chain uses TRBV9 with TRBJ1-5; 7 bases map to TRBD1. The CDR3 spans 15 residues. The junction had 6 bases not matched to a gene; V was cut back by 3 bases and J by 3 bases. CDR1 is SGDLS, CDR2 YYNGEE, per germline. The CDR3 is CASSADRRNNQPQHF. The CDR3 bases are TGTGCCAGCAGCGCGGACAGGCGAAACAATCAGCCCCAGCATTTT.

This sequence joins TRBV28 and TRBJ1-2; tentative D call: TRBD1 (5 bases). V dropped 1 base and J dropped 0 bases, with 9 bases sitting between them. Germline assignment: CDR1 MDHEN and CDR2 SYDVKM. The CDR3 length is 15 residues. The CDR3 region is CASSLSPGSNYGYTF. Here the CDR3 DNA reads TGTGCCAGCAGTTTATCCCCAGGGTCTAACTATGGCTACACCTTC.